Following are 6 T cell receptor beta chains from one sample sequenced in a study of cytomegalovirus exposure and HLA in healthy donors. PCR employed 60 Vbeta and 13 Jbeta primers. Produced via immunoSEQ multiplex PCR; TCRdb's table is partial and in-frame only. The sample holds 150,000 to 170,000 clones, around 75% seen once. The sequenced sample was PBMCs. The receptors derive from a man younger than 45 in good health and CMV-seropositive.

This chain uses TRBV7-9 with TRBJ2-3; D gene uncertain. The CDR3 is 12 residues long. The germline gives CDR1 SEHNR, CDR2 FQNEAQ (reference sequence). V was shortened by 4 bases and J by 2 bases, with 4 bases between the two germline ends. Written as DNA, the CDR3 is TGTGCCAGCAGCTCCTCCACAGATACGCAGTATTTT. Its protein product is CASSSSTDTQYF.

J is TRBJ2-1 and V is TRBV5-1; TRBD1 agrees at 8 bases. Looked up from germline, CDR1 is SGHRS and CDR2 is YFSETQ. The J segment lost 7 bases and the V segment lost 0 bases, leaving 9 bases of the junction unmatched. This CDR3 has 16 residues. The CDR3 nucleotides read TGCGCCAGCAGCTTGGCCCCAGGGGGCGCTAGGAATGAGCAGTTCTTC. Its translation: CASSLAPGGARNEQFF.

The chain joins TRBV5-1 to TRBJ2-7; 11 bases agree with TRBD1. CDR1 and CDR2 (germline): SGHRS, YFSETQ. This CDR3 contains 15 residues. The V and J ends lost 6 bases and 3 bases, in that order; junction bases with no gene match: 8. This CDR3 is CASTPGGTGGYEQYF. The DNA of the CDR3 is TGCGCCAGCACCCCGGGAGGGACAGGGGGCTACGAGCAGTACTTC.

The chain's CDR3 is CASSEAGDQPQHF. Written as DNA, the CDR3 is TGTGCCAGCAGTGAAGCAGGGGATCAGCCCCAGCATTTT. The chain links TRBV6-1 to TRBJ1-5, with D possibly being TRBD1 (5 bases). V was clipped by 0 bases and J by 5 bases, with 5 bases between them. The CDR3 runs 13 residues. Germline V gives CDR1 MNHNS, CDR2 SASEGT.

A note on this clone: Additional DNA sequences in this sample encode the identical CDR3. This chain connects TRBV7-9 to TRBJ1-1; 10 bases fit TRBD1. The CDR3 covers 14 residues. Germline lookup yields CDR1 SEHNR and CDR2 FQNEAQ (reference sequence). The ends lost 5 bases at V and 5 bases at J; junction bases unmatched: 5. In DNA form, the CDR3 reads TGTGCCAGCAGCCTCGGGACAGGGGAAACTGAAGCTTTCTTT. Protein: CASSLGTGETEAFF.

In DNA form, the CDR3 reads TGTGCCAGCCGCGTGGCGGGGGGGAACAATGAGCAGTTCTTC. Its translation: CASRVAGGNNEQFF. This chain joins TRBV7-2 and TRBJ2-1; TRBD2 aligns across 9 bases. This CDR3 has 14 amino acids. V lost 8 bases, J lost 5 bases, and 7 bases stayed unmatched. The germline V gene encodes CDR1 SGHTA and CDR2 FQGNSA.